Reported below is one T cell receptor beta chain. These data originate in a study of control samples from healthy donors and cancer patients. Germline-derived CDR1 and CDR2 are MNHEY and SMNVEV (reference sequence). The CDR3 consists of 12 residues. Trimming removed 3 bases from V and 6 bases from J, with 7 bases in between. TCRdb's copy holds only in-frame clones and misses some; the assay was immunoSEQ multiplex PCR. The sample consists of 75,000 to 100,000 clones, approximately 89% of them appearing once. The rearrangement uses TRBV27 and TRBJ2-3; D call uncertain. The source is a middle-aged man in good health. Input material: blood. CDR3 in amino acids: CASSFFKDTQYF. CDR3 coding DNA: TGTGCCAGCAGTTTTTTTAAGGATACGCAGTATTTT.